This T cell receptor gamma chain is from a study of intestinal T cells in coeliac disease (dated by TCRdb to between 2020 and 2021). Notes on the research overall: In the TRG cohort, coeliac patients were much younger than controls, with a mean age of roughly 15 years compared with 45 to 60 years. The TCR-delta (TRD) cohort included duodenal biopsies from approximately 11 coeliac disease patients and approximately 11 non-coeliac controls. Duodenal biopsies from about 35 coeliac disease patients and approximately 23 non-coeliac controls were included in a second, larger TCR-gamma (TRG) cohort. Overall study outcomes, separate from this receptor: Of some 54 biopsies, around 51 (around 94%) were correctly classified by TRG clustering, and a leave-one-out accuracy of around 87% was reported. It was not possible to tell repeated CDR3 amino acid sequences apart from PCR duplicates. In training, clustering based on TRD kmers put all 20 or so biopsies in the right class, and the reported leave-one-out accuracy was 85% to 95%. FFPE-derived DNA was found to be relatively degraded, and loss of a proportion of TCR sequences in each sample was likely caused by this degradation. Coeliac and control groups differed significantly in age, although an age-split analysis did not yield significant classification.

Library construction relied on multiplex PCR. The instrument given in TCRdb is Ion Torrent PGM. The LymphoTrack kit, which has primers carrying Illumina adapters, was used to amplify TRG repertoires from approximately 0.2 ug of biopsy DNA. TRG amplicons were cleaned up with AMPure XP beads, measured on a 2100 Bioanalyzer, and combined in equimolar amounts. Sequencing of TRG libraries was performed on an Ion PGM instrument. In the paper's pipeline: FastX discarded any read in which over 10% of nucleotides had a quality score below the third quartile for that patient. Reads were aligned with IMGT/HighV-QUEST to assign V, D and J genes, identify CDR3 regions and assess functionality. Sequences were converted to amino acids, and every sequence predicted to be non-functional was removed. CDR3s were split into kmers with and without positional annotation, PCA was performed on kmer frequencies, and samples were clustered using all 1023 combinations of PCs 1-10. Classification was validated by leave-one-out cross-validation, in which parameters were re-optimised on the remaining samples each time. Shannon diversity was computed with the vegan R package from repeated random subsamples equal to the lowest read count. TCRdb recomputed clones from the public reads with CATT; identical DNA rows were then combined. TCRdb's processing, not the study's, gives the V and J calls here. The sample data list approximately 1,500 gamma-chain clones, and under 75% of these were observed just once. The top ten hold about 5.4% of the sample.

A note on this clone: Its antigen is still unknown. Since a much larger clone is just one base distant, this may be a read error.

Genomic DNA was extracted with the QIAamp DNA FFPE tissue kit from ten 5-um FFPE scrolls per case. Fully anonymised formalin-fixed paraffin-embedded duodenal biopsies surplus to diagnostic needs were used to test TCR repertoire-based classification of coeliac disease. V has 4 bases trimmed and J has 8 bases trimmed; junction bases matching no gene number 14. The CDR3 has 15 amino acids, counting the end cysteine and phenylalanine. Just the 45-base CDR3 DNA is kept, in frame starting at base 1. The specimen was a duodenal biopsy. Here the chain combines TRGV11 and TRGJ1 or TRGJ2. TRGV11 is placed among ORFs of uncertain function. This receptor was obtained from a human donor with celiac disease. The CDR3 reads CACWISRTFVHKKLF. The sequenced DNA is TGTGCCTGCTGGATTAGCCGAACCTTCGTTCATAAGAAACTCTTT.